This T cell receptor (beta chain) came from a study of blood T cell repertoires in COVID-19. Study summary: The United States, Italy and Spain provided the acute and convalescent COVID-19 samples.

Profiled with immunoSEQ multiplex PCR; TCRdb holds only in-frame clones, not every one. The sample has approximately 300,000 clones, roughly 90% seen once; the top ten hold approximately 5%. This CDR3 comprises 14 residues. Losses at the gene ends were 6 bases for V and 8 bases for J; bases not matched to a gene: 6. Per germline, CDR1 LGHDT and CDR2 YNNKEL (reference sequence). The J gene is TRBJ1-4, the V gene TRBV3-1 (or the pseudogene TRBV3-2); TRBD1 matches at 10 bases. Sequencing was carried out using PBMCs or T cells enriched from blood (not recorded which). The receptor was derived from a man aged 60 to 75 who had recovered from COVID-19. CDR3 protein: CASRRQGAGEKLFF. CDR3 nucleotide sequence: TGTGCCAGCAGACGACAGGGGGCCGGCGAAAAACTGTTTTTT.